The 7 T cell receptor beta chains below were found in one sample sequenced in a study of blood T cells in healthy people across ages. The authors ran a second PCR of roughly 6 to 12 cycles using a sample-barcoded 5' primer and a J-beta primer mix. TCRdb analysed the 5' RACE reads with MiXCR anew, one entry per CDR3 protein. Among approximately 780,000 distinct CDR3 sequences listed, about 26% were seen once. This sample was also put to use in a study of T cells of mothers and their children.

Sequences were obtained from blood. These receptors were obtained from a boy under 18 in good health.

The chain joins TRBV10-3 to TRBJ1-2, with D unclear. CDR3 length: 15 amino acids. V gave up 6 bases and J gave up 8 bases, with 22 bases separating them. The germline gives CDR1 ENHRY, CDR2 SYGVKD. This CDR3 reads CAIRALATLGGGYTF. The CDR3 DNA sequence: TGTGCCATCAGAGCCCTAGCGACTCTCGGAGGGGGCTACACCTTC.

The chain is built from TRBV28 and TRBJ2-5; 11 bases fit TRBD1. TRBJ2-7 explains the end of the DNA better; the J call may be wrong. The germline gives CDR1 MDHEN, CDR2 SYDVKM. CDR3 length: 15 amino acids. The CDR3 sequence: CASSKPGQGAYEQYF. For the CDR3, the DNA is TGTGCCAGCAGCAAACCGGGACAGGGGGCCTACGAGCAGTACTTC.

The rearrangement links TRBV6-5 to TRBJ1-5; no definite D call. Germline values: CDR1 MNHEY, CDR2 SVGAGI. Trimming left V 5 bases short and J 0 bases short, with 8 bases between. The CDR3 spans 14 residues. In DNA form, the CDR3 reads TGTGCCAGCAGTGTGCGGTCTAGCAATCAGCCCCAGCATTTT. It translates to CASSVRSSNQPQHF.

V and J are TRBV24-1 and TRBJ2-3; 8 bases map to TRBD2. Germline V gene sequence: CDR1 KGHDR, CDR2 SFDVKD. The J segment lost 0 bases and the V segment lost 4 bases, leaving 5 bases of the junction unmatched. The CDR3 is 16 residues long. Written as DNA, the CDR3 is TGTGCCACCAGTGACGGTAGCGGGGTGAGCACAGATACGCAGTATTTT. This sequence encodes CATSDGSGVSTDTQYF.

This clonotype was seen at least ten times. The chain is built from TRBV7-9 and TRBJ2-7; D remains ambiguous. This CDR3 is 12 amino acids long. The germline V gene encodes CDR1 SEHNR and CDR2 FQNEAQ (reference sequence). Trimming left V 1 base short and J 6 bases short, with 7 bases between. CDR3 region: CASSLGRSEQYF. CDR3 coding DNA: TGTGCCAGCAGCTTAGGCAGATCCGAGCAGTACTTC. The full variable domain, completed using reference TRBV7-9 and TRBJ2-7, is DTGVSQNPRHKITKRGQNVTFRCDPISEHNRLYWYRQTLGQGPEFLTYFQNEAQLEKSRLLSDRFSAERPKGSFSTLEIQRTEQGDSAMYLCASSLGRSEQYFGPGTRLTVT.

This clonotype was picked up one time. CDR3 residues: CASSLGQGGGNQPQHF. The CDR3 DNA follows: TGTGCCAGCAGCTTAGGACAGGGGGGGGGCAATCAGCCCCAGCATTTT. The rearrangement joins TRBV7-9 to TRBJ1-5; 9 nucleotides align to TRBD1. The CDR3 spans 16 residues. V shed 1 base, J shed 2 bases, and the junction held 3 bases outside the gene matches. Germline V lookup: CDR1 SEHNR, CDR2 FQNEAQ (reference sequence).

This clonotype appeared a few times. This chain joins TRBV28 and TRBJ2-7, with D possibly matching TRBD1 (5 bases). Trimming pared 8 bases from V and 3 bases from J, leaving 8 bases between. Germline CDR1 MDHEN, CDR2 SYDVKM. This CDR3 has 11 residues. CDR3 sequence reads: CASVRDYEQYF. The CDR3 DNA follows: TGTGCCAGCGTCAGGGACTACGAGCAGTACTTC. Full variable domain (missing parts from reference TRBV28 and TRBJ2-7): DVKVTQSSRYLVKRTGEKVFLECVQDMDHENMFWYRQDPGLGLRLIYFSYDVKMKEKGDIPEGYSVSREKKERFSLILESASTNQTSMYLCASVRDYEQYFGPGTRLTVT.